This section outlines one T cell receptor beta chain sequence together with its context. The germline gene is not matched at one end of the junction; a read error may be the cause. The template was RNA from unsorted bulk tissue. More than 3 cm separated this lung sample from the edge of the tumor. Chemotherapy-naive patients with new lung cancer underwent thoracic surgery in China, August–late 2014. A modified ARM-PCR protocol with three rounds of nested PCR amplified TCRbeta. TCRdb analysed the multiplex PCR reads with MiXCR anew, one entry per CDR3 protein. Of 60,000 to 70,000 distinct CDR3 sequences listed, around 76% are singletons. The sample is drawn from a study of tumor and adjacent non-tumor tissue in lung cancer. The CDR3 spans 12 residues. The germline CDR1 and CDR2 sequences are DFQATT and SNEGSKA (reference sequence).

The clonotype comes from a man in his sixties with non-small cell lung cancer. The material sequenced was distant non-tumor lung tissue. The gene calls are TRBV20-1 and TRBJ2-1; D remains unclear. CDR3 nucleotide sequence: TGTAGTGCTAGGAGACCGAACAATGAGCAGTTTTTC. Its protein product is CSARRPNNEQFF.